Listed here are 10 T cell receptor beta chains from one sample, sequenced in a study of shared clonotypes between healthy human individuals. Generated by immunoSEQ multiplex PCR, the TCRdb table keeps only in-frame clones and is missing some. Found here are some 1.5 million clones, around 98% of them singletons; the top ten hold roughly 0.45%. Input material: naive CD4+ T cells sorted from blood. Subset defined: CD45RA+ positively selected. Receptors were obtained from a man aged 30 to 45 in good health.

The rearrangement links TRBV5-6 to TRBJ1-5; tentatively, D is TRBD1 (6 bases). The CDR3 extends over 16 amino acids. Trimming removed 3 bases at V and 3 bases at J, with 16 bases between. Germline V lookup: CDR1 SGHDT, CDR2 YYEEEE. The CDR3 loop is CASSSYREWDNQPQHF. In nucleotides, the CDR3 is TGTGCCAGCAGCTCCTACAGGGAGTGGGACAATCAGCCCCAGCATTTT.

This chain joins TRBV11-3 and TRBJ2-7; maybe TRBD2 (5 bases). CDR1 and CDR2 (germline): SGHNT, YENEEA. The CDR3 totals 13 residues. V lost 2 bases, J lost 7 bases, and 12 bases lay in between. The CDR3 reads CASSLSGTGEQYF. In nucleotides, the CDR3 is TGTGCCAGCAGCTTATCGGGAACGGGAGAGCAGTACTTC. The full variable domain, completed using reference TRBV11-3 and TRBJ2-7, is EAGVVQSPRYKIIEKKQPVAFWCNPISGHNTLYWYLQNLGQGPELLIRYENEEAVDDSQLPKDRFSAERLKGVDSTLKIQPAELGDSAVYLCASSLSGTGEQYFGPGTRLTVT.

V gene TRBV5-1 combines with J gene TRBJ2-1; 10 bases match TRBD1. The CDR3 is made up of 18 amino acids. V dropped 0 bases and J dropped 3; count of bases not matched to a gene: 9. Germline V gives CDR1 SGHRS, CDR2 YFSETQ. The CDR3 sequence is CASSLEPPGTGDYNEQFF. The CDR3 bases are TGCGCCAGCAGCTTGGAGCCCCCCGGGACAGGGGACTACAATGAGCAGTTCTTC.

The chain links TRBV10-2 to TRBJ1-5, with D uncertain. This CDR3 is built from 13 residues. Germline V gene sequence: CDR1 WSHSY, CDR2 SAAADI. V lost 0 bases and J 6 bases, leaving 6 bases between the germline ends. The CDR3 spells CASSESSVQPQHF. The DNA of the CDR3 is TGCGCCAGCAGTGAGTCGAGCGTTCAGCCCCAGCATTTT.

The chain is built from TRBV25-1 and TRBJ2-7; D is uncertain. Trimming left V 3 bases short and J 9 bases short, with 15 bases between. This CDR3 spans 13 amino acids. Per the germline V gene, CDR1 is MGHDK and CDR2 is SYGVNS. The CDR3 spells CASSDPGLIGQYF. The CDR3 region has the DNA TGTGCCAGCAGTGACCCTGGCCTGATTGGGCAGTACTTC.

V gene TRBV6-1 combines with J gene TRBJ1-1; possibly TRBD1 for D (6 bases). The CDR3 extends over 16 amino acids. The germline CDR1 and CDR2 sequences are MNHNS and SASEGT. Trimming removed 2 bases at V and 6 bases at J, with 19 bases between. The CDR3 bases are TGTGCCAGCAGTGAACCCTACAGGGAAGGTATCTCTGAAGCTTTCTTT. This gives the protein CASSEPYREGISEAFF.

V and J are TRBV30 and TRBJ2-7; perhaps TRBD2 as D (6 bases). The germline gives CDR1 GTSNPN, CDR2 SVGIG (reference sequence). The CDR3 runs to 15 residues. With 0 bases removed from V and 5 bases from J, the gap between germline ends came to 17 bases. The CDR3 spells CAWSVRRDGRDEQYF. In DNA, the CDR3 is TGTGCCTGGAGTGTACGGCGGGACGGGCGGGACGAGCAGTACTTC.

The gene calls are TRBV7-9 and TRBJ2-3; D is unclear. This CDR3 region has 14 residues. From germline, CDR1 is SEHNR and CDR2 FQNEAQ (reference sequence). Between the trimmed V and J ends, which lost 1 base and 2 bases, there was a span of 7 bases. CDR3 amino acids: CASSLDPVTDTQYF. DNA of the CDR3: TGTGCCAGCAGCTTAGATCCCGTCACAGATACGCAGTATTTT.

The J gene is TRBJ2-5, the V gene TRBV11-2; D is unresolved. The V and J ends lost 2 bases and 4 bases respectively, with 17 bases between them. In germline, CDR1 is SGHAT, CDR2 FQNNGV. The CDR3 loop spans 16 amino acids. The CDR3 loop reads CASSLISIPGRETQYF. The CDR3 nucleotides are TGTGCCAGCAGCTTAATATCCATCCCGGGTCGAGAGACCCAGTACTTC.

The rearrangement links TRBV19 to TRBJ1-2, with D perhaps matching TRBD1 (6 bases). Germline CDR1 LNHDA, CDR2 SQIVND (reference sequence). The CDR3 totals 16 residues. Trimming removed 3 bases from V and 1 base from J, with 15 bases in between. DNA of the CDR3: TGTGCCAGTAGTATTCTACAGGGTCGGGGTAACTATGGCTACACCTTC. Protein: CASSILQGRGNYGYTF.